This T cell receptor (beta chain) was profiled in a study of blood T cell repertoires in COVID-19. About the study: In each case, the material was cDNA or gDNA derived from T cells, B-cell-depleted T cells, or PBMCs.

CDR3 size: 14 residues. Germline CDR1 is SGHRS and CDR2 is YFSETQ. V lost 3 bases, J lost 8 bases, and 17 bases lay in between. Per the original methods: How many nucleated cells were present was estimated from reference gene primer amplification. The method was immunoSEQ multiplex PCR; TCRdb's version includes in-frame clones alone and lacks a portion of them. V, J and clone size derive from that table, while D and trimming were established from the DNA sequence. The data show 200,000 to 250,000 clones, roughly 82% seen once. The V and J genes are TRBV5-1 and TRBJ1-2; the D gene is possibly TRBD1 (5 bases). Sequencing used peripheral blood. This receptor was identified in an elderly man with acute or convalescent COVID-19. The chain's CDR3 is CASSSGGGDGGYTF. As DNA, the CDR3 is TGCGCCAGCAGCTCAGGTGGAGGGGACGGCGGCTACACCTTC.